Listed here are 18 T cell receptor beta chains from one sample, sequenced in a study of blood T cell repertoires in COVID-19. The method was immunoSEQ multiplex PCR; TCRdb's version includes in-frame clones alone and lacks a portion of them. This sample has about 150,000 clones; approximately 80% occur once, and the top ten carry about 6%. Material for sequencing was PBMCs or T cells enriched from blood (not recorded which). The receptors here all came from a woman in her forties or fifties who had recovered from COVID-19.

In its sample, this clone was seen a few times. V is TRBV2 and J is TRBJ2-7; D is perhaps TRBD1 (6 bases). The V and J ends lost 11 bases and 1 base respectively, with 12 bases between them. Germline V gene lookup returns CDR1 SNHLY and CDR2 FYNNEI. The length of the CDR3 is 12 residues. The CDR3: CASARGSYEQYF. The CDR3 nucleotides are TGTGCCTCGGCCAGGGGTTCCTACGAGCAGTACTTC. Complete variable domain (other parts from reference TRBV2 and TRBJ2-7): EPEVTQTPSHQVTQMGQEVILRCVPISNHLYFYWYRQILGQKVEFLVSFYNNEISEKSEIFDDQFSVERPDGSNFTLKIRSTKLEDSAMYFCASARGSYEQYFGPGTRLTVT.

This chain uses TRBV2 with TRBJ1-2; 7 positions match TRBD1. CDR1 and CDR2 (germline): SNHLY, FYNNEI. CDR3 length: 16 amino acids. J was trimmed by 7 bases and V by 6 bases; bases with no gene match: 17. CDR3 residues: CASSSELTGEIGGYTF. CDR3 DNA: TGTGCCAGCAGCTCCGAACTTACAGGGGAGATTGGTGGCTACACCTTC.

The chain recombines TRBV6-2 or TRBV6-3 with TRBJ1-5, with 7 bases aligning to TRBD1. V lost 2 bases, J lost 3 bases, and 4 bases stayed unmatched. Germline V CDR1 and CDR2: MNHEY, SVGEGT. The CDR3 loop spans 15 amino acids. CDR3 nucleotides: TGTGCCAGCAGTTACGGGACAGTCTCCAATCAGCCCCAGCATTTT. It translates to CASSYGTVSNQPQHF.

V usage is TRBV9 and J usage is TRBJ1-1; a weak D match, TRBD1 (5 bases). The V end lost 0 bases, the J end lost 6 bases, and 12 bases lay between the germline ends. Looked up from germline, CDR1 is SGDLS and CDR2 is YYNGEE. CDR3 length equals 14 residues. The CDR3, as DNA: TGTGCCAGCAGCGTAGGGGGAGGGGTCCCTGAAGCTTTCTTT. The encoded protein is CASSVGGGVPEAFF.

This sequence joins TRBV9 and TRBJ2-2; tentatively, D is TRBD1 (5 bases). The CDR3 consists of 15 residues. Germline V CDR1 and CDR2: SGDLS, YYNGEE. V dropped 1 base and J dropped 5 bases, with 12 bases sitting between them. Here the CDR3 DNA reads TGTGCCAGCAGCGTACAGGGTTGGAGAACCGGGGAGCTGTTTTTT. This gives the protein CASSVQGWRTGELFF.

The chain recombines TRBV9 with TRBJ1-2, with D perhaps TRBD1 (6 bases). The germline V gene has CDR1 SGDLS and CDR2 YYNGEE. Trimming removed 4 bases from V and 0 bases from J, with 13 bases in between. The CDR3 runs to 15 residues. CDR3 bases: TGTGCCAGCAGCTCAGGACAGCATTCTAACTATGGCTACACCTTC. Protein: CASSSGQHSNYGYTF.

The table lists this clone with a few counts. The chain joins TRBV5-1 to TRBJ2-1; 10 bases match TRBD2. This CDR3 has 16 amino acids. CDR1 is SGHRS and CDR2 is YFSETQ in the germline V gene. The V and J ends lost 9 bases and 4 bases, in that order; junction bases with no gene match: 13. Written as DNA, the CDR3 is TGCGCCACCCAGGGGGGATCTAGCGGGGGTTACAATGAGCAGTTCTTC. Protein product: CATQGGSSGGYNEQFF.

This clone was detected a few times. The chain recombines TRBV11-2 with TRBJ1-1; D remains unclear. Trimming pared 6 bases from V and 1 base from J, leaving 15 bases between. Germline V gives CDR1 SGHAT, CDR2 FQNNGV. The CDR3 consists of 15 residues. The CDR3, as DNA: TGTGCCAGCAGATGGCTGCGGAGCGAGAACACTGAAGCTTTCTTT. Amino acid sequence: CASRWLRSENTEAFF.

V usage is TRBV7-6 and J usage is TRBJ2-1, with 13 bases identical to TRBD2. The germline gives CDR1 SGHVS, CDR2 FNYEAQ. The CDR3 extends over 19 amino acids. V was clipped by 0 bases and J by 5 bases; unmatched bases: 10. CDR3 nucleotides: TGTGCCAGCAGCTTAGCGACTAGCGGGGGGCCGGTCGGGAACAATGAGCAGTTCTTC. Residues: CASSLATSGGPVGNNEQFF.

The chain uses TRBV5-4 and TRBJ1-6; 7 bases agree with TRBD1. Trimming took 2 bases from V and 10 from J; bases not matched to a gene: 9. This CDR3 spans 15 amino acids. Germline V gene sequence: CDR1 SGHNT, CDR2 YYREEE (reference sequence). CDR3 coding DNA: TGTGCCAGCAGCTTAGGAGGGGGCGCCTCCTCACCCCTCCACTTT. Amino acid sequence: CASSLGGGASSPLHF.

This clone was seen more than once but under ten times. J is TRBJ1-2 and V is TRBV19, with 8 bases aligning to TRBD1. The CDR3 is 13 amino acids. V gave up 7 bases and J gave up 4 bases; unmatched junction bases: 5. Germline V gene data show CDR1 as LNHDA and CDR2 as SQIVND (reference sequence). The DNA of the CDR3 is TGTGCCAGTAACCGGGACAGGCTCTATGGCTACACCTTC. Its translation: CASNRDRLYGYTF.

The chain carries TRBV19 and TRBJ1-5, with a tentative D call TRBD1 (5 bases). V shed 5 bases and J shed 0 bases, with 14 bases lying between them. Germline loops: CDR1 LNHDA, CDR2 SQIVND (reference sequence). CDR3 length equals 16 residues. CDR3 region: CASSPRRGYSNQPQHF. Written as DNA, the CDR3 is TGTGCCAGTAGTCCTAGACGGGGGTATAGCAATCAGCCCCAGCATTTT. Together with reference TRBV19 and TRBJ1-5, the CDR3 gives the full variable domain: DGGITQSPKYLFRKEGQNVTLSCEQNLNHDAMYWYRQDPGQGLRLIYYSQIVNDFQKGDIAEGYSVSREKKESFPLTVTSAQKNPTAFYLCASSPRRGYSNQPQHFGDGTRLSIL.

As concerns this clone: Within the sample, other DNA sequences also encode this same CDR3. The chain recombines TRBV5-1 with TRBJ2-2; 11 bases are a match to TRBD1. This CDR3 is built from 15 residues. Germline trimming cut 4 bases from V and 6 bases from J; bases unmatched to any gene: 5. Germline CDR1 and CDR2: SGHRS and YFSETQ. CDR3: CASSPLGQGAGELFF. CDR3 nucleotide sequence: TGCGCCAGCAGCCCCTTGGGACAGGGGGCCGGGGAGCTGTTTTTT.

The genes are TRBV27 and TRBJ2-3; TRBD1 matches 8 bases. V was clipped by 4 bases and J by 6 bases; unmatched bases: 12. The CDR3 has 16 amino acids. Germline V lookup: CDR1 MNHEY, CDR2 SMNVEV (reference sequence). The CDR3 protein is CASSYTPDRGSDTQYF. For the CDR3, the DNA is TGTGCCAGCAGTTACACCCCCGACAGGGGTTCCGATACGCAGTATTTT.

This chain connects TRBV6-1 to TRBJ1-5; 7 bases are shared with TRBD1. CDR1 MNHNS and CDR2 SASEGT come from the germline V gene. J lost 4 bases, V lost 6 bases, and 9 bases had no gene match. The CDR3 extends over 15 amino acids. CDR3 in DNA: TGTGCCAGCAGACCAGACAGGGTGCGAAATCAGCCCCAGCATTTT. Residues: CASRPDRVRNQPQHF.

V and J are TRBV6-1 and TRBJ1-2; a weak D match, TRBD1 (6 bases). Germline V gene data show CDR1 as MNHNS and CDR2 as SASEGT. The CDR3 is 13 amino acids. The V gene lost 1 base and the J gene lost 8 bases, with 11 bases spanning the gap. For the CDR3, the DNA is TGTGCCAGCAGTGAAGTGACAGGCGGAGGCTACACCTTC. This gives the protein CASSEVTGGGYTF.

The rearrangement joins TRBV13 to TRBJ1-1; 7 bases fit TRBD1. V dropped 5 bases and J dropped 6; count of bases not matched to a gene: 9. CDR3 size: 14 residues. Looked up from germline, CDR1 is PRHDT and CDR2 is FYEKMQ (reference sequence). For the CDR3, the DNA is TGTGCCAGCAGCACCAGACAGGGAGTACCTGAAGCTTTCTTT. Protein sequence: CASSTRQGVPEAFF. Based on the CDR3 plus reference TRBV13 and TRBJ1-1, the full variable domain is AAGVIQSPRHLIKEKRETATLKCYPIPRHDTVYWYQQGPGQDPQFLISFYEKMQSDKGSIPDRFSAQQFSDYHSELNMSSLELGDSALYFCASSTRQGVPEAFFGQGTRLTVV.

This clone was observed once. The V gene is TRBV7-6, the J gene TRBJ2-7; weak D call: TRBD2 (5 bases). Germline CDR1 and CDR2: SGHVS and FNYEAQ. Trimming took 5 bases from V and 5 from J, leaving 16 bases between them. The CDR3 totals 14 residues. The CDR3: CASSQASGSDEQYF. The CDR3, as DNA: TGTGCCAGCAGCCAAGCCTCAGGTAGCGACGAGCAGTACTTC.